A selection of T cell receptor beta chains follows, all from one sample in a study of blood T cell repertoires in COVID-19. The repertoire was sequenced with immunoSEQ multiplex PCR; TCRdb's copy has only in-frame clones and lacks some. The sample lists about 150,000 clones, about 90% occurring once. The sequenced sample was peripheral blood. These receptors originate from a middle-aged man who had recovered from COVID-19. The CDR3 runs from the conserved cysteine through the conserved F or W. The order of the fields is D gene, clone size, J gene, V gene, CDR3 DNA, CDR3 protein. D genes are given only for firm matches. Clone size is given for some rows only: seen once, a few or many times, or a class if the clone is expanded.

d_call: NA
clone_size: NA
j_call: TRBJ1-6
v_call: TRBV11-2
cdr3_nt: TGTGCCAGCAAACGCGGGGGGCAAATCTATAATTCACCCCTCCACTTT
cdr3_aa: CASKRGGQIYNSPLHF

d_call: NA
clone_size: NA
j_call: TRBJ1-3
v_call: TRBV28
cdr3_nt: TGTGCCAGGCGGATATACGGGTCAACTGGAAACACCATATATTTT
cdr3_aa: CARRIYGSTGNTIYF

d_call: TRBD1
clone_size: NA
j_call: TRBJ2-7
v_call: TRBV9
cdr3_nt: TGTGCCAGCAGCACGACAGGGGACGGGTACGAGCAGTACTTC
cdr3_aa: CASSTTGDGYEQYF

d_call: TRBD1
clone_size: NA
j_call: TRBJ1-5
v_call: TRBV6-5
cdr3_nt: TGTGCCAGTCGACAGGGTGATCAGCCCCAGCATTTT
cdr3_aa: CASRQGDQPQHF

d_call: TRBD1
clone_size: NA
j_call: TRBJ1-1
v_call: TRBV9
cdr3_nt: TGTGCCAGCAGTCTACCCCGGACAGGGATGGGCACTGAAGCTTTCTTT
cdr3_aa: CASSLPRTGMGTEAFF

d_call: NA
clone_size: NA
j_call: TRBJ1-2
v_call: TRBV28
cdr3_nt: TGTGCCAGCCGTCAGACGGGGAGCCATGGCTACACCTTC
cdr3_aa: CASRQTGSHGYTF

d_call: NA
clone_size: NA
j_call: TRBJ1-1
v_call: TRBV27
cdr3_nt: TGTGCCAGCAGTTTATCCCCTCGGTCGGGGGTGAACACTGAAGCTTTCTTT
cdr3_aa: CASSLSPRSGVNTEAFF

d_call: TRBD1
clone_size: NA
j_call: TRBJ2-1
v_call: TRBV2
cdr3_nt: TGTGCCAGCAACGGACAGGATGACTCCTACAATGAGCAGTTCTTC
cdr3_aa: CASNGQDDSYNEQFF

d_call: NA
clone_size: NA
j_call: TRBJ1-5
v_call: TRBV7-9
cdr3_nt: TGTGCCAGCAGCTTAGTAGGGGAAAATCAGCCCCAGCATTTT
cdr3_aa: CASSLVGENQPQHF

d_call: NA
clone_size: NA
j_call: TRBJ1-6
v_call: TRBV6-5
cdr3_nt: TGTGCCAGCATGGTGGAGTCTAATTCACCCCTCCACTTT
cdr3_aa: CASMVESNSPLHF

d_call: NA
clone_size: NA
j_call: TRBJ2-7
v_call: TRBV10-3
cdr3_nt: TGTGCCACCCGTGGTTCGAGGAACGAGCAGTACTTC
cdr3_aa: CATRGSRNEQYF

d_call: NA
clone_size: NA
j_call: TRBJ1-2
v_call: TRBV9
cdr3_nt: TGTGCCAGCAGCGTACAGGGCCTGGACTATGGCTACACCTTC
cdr3_aa: CASSVQGLDYGYTF

d_call: NA
clone_size: NA
j_call: TRBJ1-6
v_call: TRBV9
cdr3_nt: TGTGCCAGCAGCGCCCTAGTGGCGGGGGATTCACCCCTCCACTTT
cdr3_aa: CASSALVAGDSPLHF

d_call: TRBD1
clone_size: NA
j_call: TRBJ2-5
v_call: TRBV9
cdr3_nt: TGTGCCAGCAGCGTAGTGGACAGGGGGGGTGAGACCCAGTACTTC
cdr3_aa: CASSVVDRGGETQYF

d_call: TRBD1
clone_size: NA
j_call: TRBJ1-1
v_call: TRBV9
cdr3_nt: TGTGCCAGCAGCGTAGATCAGGGGGAGAACACTGAAGCTTTCTTT
cdr3_aa: CASSVDQGENTEAFF

d_call: TRBD2
clone_size: NA
j_call: TRBJ2-1
v_call: TRBV5-1
cdr3_nt: TGCGCCAGCAGCTCTGGGACTAGCGACAATGAGCAGTTCTTC
cdr3_aa: CASSSGTSDNEQFF

d_call: NA
clone_size: once
j_call: TRBJ1-1
v_call: TRBV15
cdr3_nt: TGTGCCACCAGCGGAAGGGTTGGGGAGATGAACACTGAAGCTTTCTTT
cdr3_aa: CATSGRVGEMNTEAFF

d_call: TRBD1
clone_size: once
j_call: TRBJ2-2
v_call: TRBV5-4
cdr3_nt: TGTGCCAGCAGCCCGGGACAGGGGGCGATCACCGGGGAGCTGTTTTTT
cdr3_aa: CASSPGQGAITGELFF

d_call: NA
clone_size: NA
j_call: TRBJ1-2
v_call: TRBV7-9
cdr3_nt: TGTGCCAGCAGCTCCACTATGGCAGGCTACACCTTC
cdr3_aa: CASSSTMAGYTF

d_call: NA
clone_size: few
j_call: TRBJ1-1
v_call: TRBV5-6
cdr3_nt: TGTGCCAGCAGCTGGGGGACGGGACTTAACACTGAAGCTTTCTTT
cdr3_aa: CASSWGTGLNTEAFF

d_call: NA
clone_size: NA
j_call: TRBJ1-6
v_call: TRBV7-2
cdr3_nt: TGTGCCAGCAGCCGCCGACAGGCATCATCCGATTCACCCCTCCACTTT
cdr3_aa: CASSRRQASSDSPLHF

d_call: NA
clone_size: NA
j_call: TRBJ1-3
v_call: TRBV15
cdr3_nt: TGTGCCACCAGCAGAGATCGGGGGTCCGGAAACACCATATATTTT
cdr3_aa: CATSRDRGSGNTIYF

d_call: NA
clone_size: NA
j_call: TRBJ2-7
v_call: TRBV7-9
cdr3_nt: TGTGCCAGCAGCTTAGACAGGAACGAGCAGTACTTC
cdr3_aa: CASSLDRNEQYF

d_call: NA
clone_size: NA
j_call: TRBJ2-2
v_call: TRBV18
cdr3_nt: TGTGCCAGCTCAGAGCTGGGGGGGCGATCGTCCGGGGAGCTGTTTTTT
cdr3_aa: CASSELGGRSSGELFF

d_call: NA
clone_size: NA
j_call: TRBJ1-1
v_call: TRBV15
cdr3_nt: TGTGCCACCAGCAGTGATTCGGGGACTGAAGCTTTCTTT
cdr3_aa: CATSSDSGTEAFF

d_call: NA
clone_size: NA
j_call: TRBJ1-1
v_call: TRBV4-1
cdr3_nt: TGCGCCAGCAGCCACTCCAAGGAGGTTGAAGCTTTCTTT
cdr3_aa: CASSHSKEVEAFF

d_call: NA
clone_size: NA
j_call: TRBJ1-1
v_call: TRBV6-4
cdr3_nt: TGTGCCAGCGCACAGGGAGTAGGCACTGAAGCTTTCTTT
cdr3_aa: CASAQGVGTEAFF

d_call: TRBD1
clone_size: NA
j_call: TRBJ1-3
v_call: TRBV9
cdr3_nt: TGTGCCAGCAGCGTAAGTGCCGGGACAGGGACTGGAAACACCATATATTTT
cdr3_aa: CASSVSAGTGTGNTIYF

d_call: TRBD2
clone_size: once
j_call: TRBJ2-7
v_call: TRBV7-2
cdr3_nt: TGTGCCAGCAGCCGGACTAGTAGCTACGAGCAGTACTTC
cdr3_aa: CASSRTSSYEQYF

d_call: NA
clone_size: few
j_call: TRBJ2-5
v_call: TRBV5-1
cdr3_nt: TGCGCCAGTTCAGAGACTATGGAGACCCAGTACTTC
cdr3_aa: CASSETMETQYF

d_call: TRBD1
clone_size: NA
j_call: TRBJ2-7
v_call: TRBV19
cdr3_nt: TGTGCCAGTAGTCCGGGACAGATACTCTCCTACGAGCAGTACTTC
cdr3_aa: CASSPGQILSYEQYF

d_call: TRBD1
clone_size: NA
j_call: TRBJ1-6
v_call: TRBV7-2
cdr3_nt: TGTGCCAGCAGCTTAGGTGACAGGGTTTCACCCCTCCACTTT
cdr3_aa: CASSLGDRVSPLHF

d_call: NA
clone_size: once
j_call: TRBJ1-2
v_call: TRBV3-1/TRBV3-2
cdr3_nt: TGTGCCAGCAGCCAAGCTCGGAGAGGGGGTGGGCGCTATGGCTACACCTTC
cdr3_aa: CASSQARRGGGRYGYTF

d_call: NA
clone_size: NA
j_call: TRBJ2-1
v_call: TRBV7-2
cdr3_nt: TGTGCCAGCAGCCGACCCGGGACTCGTCCGTTCTTC
cdr3_aa: CASSRPGTRPFF

d_call: TRBD2
clone_size: NA
j_call: TRBJ2-1
v_call: TRBV3-1/TRBV3-2
cdr3_nt: TGTGCCAGCAGCCATAAAGAAGCGGGGGGATTTAAGAATGAGCAGTTCTTC
cdr3_aa: CASSHKEAGGFKNEQFF

d_call: NA
clone_size: few
j_call: TRBJ1-2
v_call: TRBV5-6
cdr3_nt: TGTGCCAGCAGCTCCTTGACAGCTGGCTACACCTTC
cdr3_aa: CASSSLTAGYTF

d_call: NA
clone_size: NA
j_call: TRBJ2-7
v_call: TRBV7-2
cdr3_nt: TGTGCCAGCAGGTCAACAGAGACCTACGAGCAGTACTTC
cdr3_aa: CASRSTETYEQYF

d_call: TRBD2
clone_size: NA
j_call: TRBJ2-7
v_call: TRBV3-1/TRBV3-2
cdr3_nt: TGTGCCAGCAGCCAGATGACTAGCGGGGGCCACGAGCAGTACTTC
cdr3_aa: CASSQMTSGGHEQYF

d_call: TRBD2
clone_size: NA
j_call: TRBJ2-3
v_call: TRBV7-3
cdr3_nt: TGTGCCAGCAGCGCAGGGACTAGCGGGGGATTAGTCGCAGATACGCAGTATTTT
cdr3_aa: CASSAGTSGGLVADTQYF

d_call: NA
clone_size: NA
j_call: TRBJ1-5
v_call: TRBV28
cdr3_nt: TGTGCCATCGCTAGCGGCAATCAGCCCCAGCATTTT
cdr3_aa: CAIASGNQPQHF

d_call: TRBD1
clone_size: NA
j_call: TRBJ1-1
v_call: TRBV19
cdr3_nt: TGTGCCAGTAGTTCTCTTCGTGACAGGGGGCGAACTGAAGCTTTCTTT
cdr3_aa: CASSSLRDRGRTEAFF

d_call: TRBD1
clone_size: once
j_call: TRBJ1-2
v_call: TRBV5-1
cdr3_nt: TGCGCCAGCAGCTTACAGGGACAGCCCAACTATGGCTACACCTTC
cdr3_aa: CASSLQGQPNYGYTF

d_call: TRBD1
clone_size: NA
j_call: TRBJ1-2
v_call: TRBV6-5
cdr3_nt: TGTGCCAGCAGTTACTCGCTCAGGGGGAGCGGCTACACCTTC
cdr3_aa: CASSYSLRGSGYTF

d_call: NA
clone_size: NA
j_call: TRBJ2-5
v_call: TRBV3-1/TRBV3-2
cdr3_nt: TGTGCCAGCAGCCTGAGACAGGATCGGCTGGAGACCCAGTACTTC
cdr3_aa: CASSLRQDRLETQYF

d_call: TRBD1
clone_size: NA
j_call: TRBJ1-2
v_call: TRBV7-3
cdr3_nt: TGTGCCAGCAGCTTAACGGGACAGTTACAGAAAAACTATGGCTACACCTTC
cdr3_aa: CASSLTGQLQKNYGYTF

d_call: NA
clone_size: once
j_call: TRBJ2-3
v_call: TRBV27
cdr3_nt: TGTGCCAGCAGGCGGGGGCTGATCACAGATACGCAGTATTTT
cdr3_aa: CASRRGLITDTQYF

d_call: TRBD1
clone_size: NA
j_call: TRBJ2-7
v_call: TRBV7-9
cdr3_nt: TGTGCCAGCAGAGATACAGGGGGCCGGGGGAAAATCTACGAGCAGTACTTC
cdr3_aa: CASRDTGGRGKIYEQYF

d_call: NA
clone_size: NA
j_call: TRBJ2-4
v_call: TRBV7-2
cdr3_nt: TGTGCCAGCAGCCCGAGGGGGGGGTTAGCCAAAAACATTCAGTACTTC
cdr3_aa: CASSPRGGLAKNIQYF

d_call: TRBD1
clone_size: NA
j_call: TRBJ1-2
v_call: TRBV5-6
cdr3_nt: TGTGCCAGCACCCGGACAGGGATAAACTATGGCTACACCTTC
cdr3_aa: CASTRTGINYGYTF

d_call: NA
clone_size: NA
j_call: TRBJ1-1
v_call: TRBV20-1
cdr3_nt: TGCAGTGCTAGTCCAGGGGCAACGAACACTGAAGCTTTCTTT
cdr3_aa: CSASPGATNTEAFF

d_call: TRBD2
clone_size: NA
j_call: TRBJ2-1
v_call: TRBV6-2/TRBV6-3
cdr3_nt: TGTGCCAGCAGCTCGGGACTAGCGGGGGTCAATGAGCAGTTCTTC
cdr3_aa: CASSSGLAGVNEQFF

d_call: NA
clone_size: NA
j_call: TRBJ1-3
v_call: TRBV14
cdr3_nt: TGTGCCAGCAGCCTCAATAGCACAGGACCTGGAAACACCATATATTTT
cdr3_aa: CASSLNSTGPGNTIYF

d_call: NA
clone_size: NA
j_call: TRBJ1-4
v_call: TRBV10-3
cdr3_nt: TGTGCCATCTCTACAGGACATCGAGAAAAACTGTTTTTT
cdr3_aa: CAISTGHREKLFF

d_call: NA
clone_size: NA
j_call: TRBJ1-2
v_call: TRBV13
cdr3_nt: TGTGCCAGTGGTCAGTACCCTACAACTTCGACGGGGGGCTACACCTTC
cdr3_aa: CASGQYPTTSTGGYTF

d_call: TRBD1
clone_size: NA
j_call: TRBJ2-1
v_call: TRBV5-1
cdr3_nt: TGCGCCAGCAGTTTCGATGTGGGACAGTACAATGAGCAGTTCTTC
cdr3_aa: CASSFDVGQYNEQFF

d_call: NA
clone_size: NA
j_call: TRBJ1-2
v_call: TRBV6-4
cdr3_nt: TGTGCCAGCAGTGAAATAAGGGGCTATGGCTACACCTTC
cdr3_aa: CASSEIRGYGYTF

d_call: NA
clone_size: NA
j_call: TRBJ2-7
v_call: TRBV27
cdr3_nt: TGTGCCAGCAGTTTATCGGGGGCAGGCGGAACCTACGAGCAGTACTTC
cdr3_aa: CASSLSGAGGTYEQYF

d_call: TRBD1
clone_size: few
j_call: TRBJ1-2
v_call: TRBV18
cdr3_nt: TGTGCCAGCTCACCACAGGGACAGGGAACCAGCTATGGCTACACCTTC
cdr3_aa: CASSPQGQGTSYGYTF

d_call: NA
clone_size: NA
j_call: TRBJ2-3
v_call: TRBV7-2
cdr3_nt: TGTGCCAGCAGCTTGCGGCGAACTAGCACAGATACGCAGTATTTT
cdr3_aa: CASSLRRTSTDTQYF